This TCR beta chain was profiled in a study of blood T cells in healthy people across ages. Each of the donors had ten milliliters of peripheral blood drawn into EDTA-treated Vacutainer tubes. At least 7 million PBMCs were isolated per sample. With a J-beta primer mix and a sample-barcoded 5' primer, a second PCR ran roughly 6 to 11 cycles. TCRdb ran MiXCR on the 5' RACE reads and lists one entry per CDR3 protein. This sample has approximately 730,000 distinct CDR3 sequences, with approximately 39% found just once. General study findings and limits: Diversity of TCR beta per million T cells declined in a roughly linear way with age. The long-lived group displayed more naive CD4+ cells, plus higher diversity, than the aged donors did.

V was pared by 2 bases and J by 5 bases, with 11 bases between. Germline values: CDR1 LGHNA, CDR2 YNFKEQ. The CDR3 is 14 amino acids. On this clonotype: Its antigen remains unidentified.

This TCR was sampled from a woman aged 55-69 years in good health. Source material: blood. The rearrangement links TRBV4-2 to TRBJ2-3, with no clear D. CDR3 amino acids: CASSQPHRRDTQYF. DNA for the CDR3: TGTGCCAGCAGCCAACCTCATAGGAGAGATACGCAGTATTTT.